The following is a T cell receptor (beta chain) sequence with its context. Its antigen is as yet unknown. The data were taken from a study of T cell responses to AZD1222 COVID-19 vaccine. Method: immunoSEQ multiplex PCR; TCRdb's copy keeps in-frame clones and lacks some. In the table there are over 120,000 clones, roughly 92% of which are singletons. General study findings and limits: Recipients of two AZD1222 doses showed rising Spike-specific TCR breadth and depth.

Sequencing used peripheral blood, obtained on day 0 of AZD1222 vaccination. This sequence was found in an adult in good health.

The chain's CDR3 is CASSILRGQQGTDEQFF. The CDR3 bases are TGTGCCAGTAGTATTTTAAGGGGACAACAGGGGACGGATGAGCAGTTCTTC. The rearrangement uses TRBV19 and TRBJ2-1; 7 nucleotides match TRBD1. Losses at the gene ends were 3 bases for V and 8 bases for J; bases not matched to a gene: 16. The CDR3 contains 17 residues. Germline V gene sequence: CDR1 LNHDA, CDR2 SQIVND (reference sequence).